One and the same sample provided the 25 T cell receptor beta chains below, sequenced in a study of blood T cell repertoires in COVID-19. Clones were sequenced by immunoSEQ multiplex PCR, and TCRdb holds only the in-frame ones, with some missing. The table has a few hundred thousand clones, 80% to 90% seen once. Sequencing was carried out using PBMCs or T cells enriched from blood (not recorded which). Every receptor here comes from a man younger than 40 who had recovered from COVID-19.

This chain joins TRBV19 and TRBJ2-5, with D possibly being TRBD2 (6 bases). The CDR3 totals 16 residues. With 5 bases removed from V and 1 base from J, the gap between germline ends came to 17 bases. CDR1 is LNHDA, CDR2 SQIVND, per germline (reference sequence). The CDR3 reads CASSRGIGDRQETQYF. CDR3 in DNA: TGTGCCAGTAGTCGGGGGATTGGGGACCGCCAAGAGACCCAGTACTTC.

CDR3 sequence: CASSLTGGSSGNTIYF. The CDR3 DNA follows: TGTGCCAGCAGTTTAACCGGGGGAAGCTCTGGAAACACCATATATTTT. The chain uses TRBV28 and TRBJ1-3, with TRBD1 as a possible D gene (5 bases). The CDR3 spans 16 residues. Germline V CDR1 and CDR2: MDHEN, SYDVKM. Trimming removed 2 bases at V and 0 bases at J, with 11 bases between.

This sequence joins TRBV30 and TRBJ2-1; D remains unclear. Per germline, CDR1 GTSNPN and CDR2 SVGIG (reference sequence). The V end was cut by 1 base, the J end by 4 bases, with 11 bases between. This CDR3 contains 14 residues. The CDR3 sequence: CAWSGLTTYNEQFF. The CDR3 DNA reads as TGTGCCTGGAGTGGGCTGACAACTTACAATGAGCAGTTCTTC.

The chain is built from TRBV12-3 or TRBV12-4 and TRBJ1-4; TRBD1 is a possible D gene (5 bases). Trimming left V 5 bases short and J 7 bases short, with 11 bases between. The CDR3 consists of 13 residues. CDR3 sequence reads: CASSSGGGEKLFF. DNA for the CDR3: TGTGCCAGCAGTAGCGGGGGTGGTGAAAAACTGTTTTTT.

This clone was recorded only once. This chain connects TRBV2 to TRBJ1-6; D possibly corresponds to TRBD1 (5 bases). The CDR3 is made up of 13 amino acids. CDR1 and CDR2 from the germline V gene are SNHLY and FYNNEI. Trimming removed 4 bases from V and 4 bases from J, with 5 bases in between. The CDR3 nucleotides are TGTGCCAGCAGTGGACAGTATAATTCACCCCTCCACTTT. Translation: CASSGQYNSPLHF.

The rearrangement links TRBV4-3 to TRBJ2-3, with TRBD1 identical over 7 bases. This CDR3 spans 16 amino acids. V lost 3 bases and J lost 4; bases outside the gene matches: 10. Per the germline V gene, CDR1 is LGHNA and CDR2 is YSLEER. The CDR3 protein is CASSHGMDRRPDTQYF. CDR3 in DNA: TGCGCCAGCAGCCATGGGATGGACAGGAGGCCAGATACGCAGTATTTT.

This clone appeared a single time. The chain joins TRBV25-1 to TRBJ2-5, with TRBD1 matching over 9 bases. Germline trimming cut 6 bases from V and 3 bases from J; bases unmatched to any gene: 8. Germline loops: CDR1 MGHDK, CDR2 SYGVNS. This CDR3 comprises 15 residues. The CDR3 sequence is CASSPRDRVKETQYF. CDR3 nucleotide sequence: TGTGCCAGCAGCCCCCGGGACAGGGTGAAAGAGACCCAGTACTTC. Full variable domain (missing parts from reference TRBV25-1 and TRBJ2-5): EADIYQTPRYLVIGTGKKITLECSQTMGHDKMYWYQQDPGMELHLIHYSYGVNSTEKGDLSSESTVSRIRTEHFPLTLESARPSHTSQYLCASSPRDRVKETQYFGPGTRLLVL.

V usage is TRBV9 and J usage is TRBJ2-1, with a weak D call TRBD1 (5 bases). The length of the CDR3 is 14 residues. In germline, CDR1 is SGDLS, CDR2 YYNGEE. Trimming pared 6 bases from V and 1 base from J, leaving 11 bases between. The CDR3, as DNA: TGTGCCAGCAACGAAGACAGATCCTACAATGAGCAGTTCTTC. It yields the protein CASNEDRSYNEQFF. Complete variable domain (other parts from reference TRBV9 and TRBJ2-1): DSGVTQTPKHLITATGQRVTLRCSPRSGDLSVYWYQQSLDQGLQFLIQYYNGEERAKGNILERFSAQQFPDLHSELNLSSLELGDSALYFCASNEDRSYNEQFFGPGTRLTVL.

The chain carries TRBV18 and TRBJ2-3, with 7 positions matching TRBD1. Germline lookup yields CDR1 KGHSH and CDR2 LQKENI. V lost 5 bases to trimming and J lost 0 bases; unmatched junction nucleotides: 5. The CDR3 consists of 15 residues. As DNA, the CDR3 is TGTGCCAGCTCATCCGGGACAGCCAGCACAGATACGCAGTATTTT. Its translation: CASSSGTASTDTQYF. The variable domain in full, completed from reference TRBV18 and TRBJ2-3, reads NAGVMQNPRHLVRRRGQEARLRCSPMKGHSHVYWYRQLPEEGLKFMVYLQKENIIDESGMPKERFSAEFPKEGPSILRIQQVVRGDSAAYFCASSSGTASTDTQYFGPGTRLTVL.

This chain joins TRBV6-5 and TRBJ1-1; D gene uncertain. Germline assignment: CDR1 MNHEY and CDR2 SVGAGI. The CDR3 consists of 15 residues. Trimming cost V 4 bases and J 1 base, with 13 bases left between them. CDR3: CASSSYLGPNTEAFF. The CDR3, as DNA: TGTGCCAGCAGTTCCTACCTAGGTCCGAACACTGAAGCTTTCTTT.

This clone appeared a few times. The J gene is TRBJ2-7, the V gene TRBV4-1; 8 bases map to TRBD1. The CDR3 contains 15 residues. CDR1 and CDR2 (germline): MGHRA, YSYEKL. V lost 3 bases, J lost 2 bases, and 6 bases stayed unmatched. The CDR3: CASSHFGQGTYEQYF. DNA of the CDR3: TGCGCCAGCAGCCATTTCGGACAGGGCACCTACGAGCAGTACTTC.

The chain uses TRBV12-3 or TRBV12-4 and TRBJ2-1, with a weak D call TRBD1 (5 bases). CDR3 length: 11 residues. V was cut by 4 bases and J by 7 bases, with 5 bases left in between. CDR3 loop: CASSSGNEQFF. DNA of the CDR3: TGTGCCAGCAGTTCAGGGAATGAGCAGTTCTTC.

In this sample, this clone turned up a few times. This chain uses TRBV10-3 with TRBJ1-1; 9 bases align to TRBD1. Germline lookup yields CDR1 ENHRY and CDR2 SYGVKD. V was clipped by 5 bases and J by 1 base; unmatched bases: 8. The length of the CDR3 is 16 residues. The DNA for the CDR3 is TGTGCCATCAGTCCCGGGACAGGGAAGGGGAACACTGAAGCTTTCTTT. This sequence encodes CAISPGTGKGNTEAFF.

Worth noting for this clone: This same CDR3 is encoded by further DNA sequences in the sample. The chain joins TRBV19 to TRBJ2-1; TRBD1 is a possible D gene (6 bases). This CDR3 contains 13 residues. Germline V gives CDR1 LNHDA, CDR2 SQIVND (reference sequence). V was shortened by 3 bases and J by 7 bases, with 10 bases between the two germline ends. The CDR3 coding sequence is TGTGCCAGTAGTATTAGCAGGGGTAATGAGCAGTTCTTC. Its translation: CASSISRGNEQFF.

This chain's CDR3 is CASSSGTSASLSYEQYF. In nucleotides, the CDR3 is TGCGCCAGCAGCTCCGGGACTAGCGCAAGCTTGTCCTACGAGCAGTACTTC. The V gene is TRBV5-1, the J gene TRBJ2-7; 10 nucleotides agree with TRBD2. The CDR3 is made up of 17 amino acids. The germline V gene encodes CDR1 SGHRS and CDR2 YFSETQ. J gave up 1 base and V 3 bases, and 10 bases lay outside the gene matches.

CDR3 nucleotides: TGTGCCAGCAGTGAAACAGACAATTCACCCCTCCACTTT. It encodes CASSETDNSPLHF. V usage is TRBV6-4 and J usage is TRBJ1-6; no definite D call. CDR3 size: 13 residues. The germline V and J ends were trimmed by 3 bases and 7 bases, with 7 bases remaining between them. Germline V CDR1 and CDR2: MRHNA, SNTAGT.

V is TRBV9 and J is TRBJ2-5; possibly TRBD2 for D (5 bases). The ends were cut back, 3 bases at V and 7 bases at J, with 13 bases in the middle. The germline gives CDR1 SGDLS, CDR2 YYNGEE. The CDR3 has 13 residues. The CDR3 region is CASSDDYRGTQYF. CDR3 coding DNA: TGTGCCAGCAGCGATGACTACCGGGGGACCCAGTACTTC.

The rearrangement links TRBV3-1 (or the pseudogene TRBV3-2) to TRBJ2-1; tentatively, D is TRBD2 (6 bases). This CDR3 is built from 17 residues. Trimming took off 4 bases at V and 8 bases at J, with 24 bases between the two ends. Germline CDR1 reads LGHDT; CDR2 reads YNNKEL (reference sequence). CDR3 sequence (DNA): TGTGCCAGCAGCCTGGAATTGTCGGCGGGGAATTTCTATGAGCAGTTCTTC. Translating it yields CASSLELSAGNFYEQFF.

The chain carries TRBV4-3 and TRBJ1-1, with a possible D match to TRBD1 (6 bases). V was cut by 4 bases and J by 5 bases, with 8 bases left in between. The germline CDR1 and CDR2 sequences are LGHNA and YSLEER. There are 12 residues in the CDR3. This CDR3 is CASSLRGTEAFF. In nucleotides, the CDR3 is TGCGCCAGCAGCCTTAGGGGGACTGAAGCTTTCTTT.

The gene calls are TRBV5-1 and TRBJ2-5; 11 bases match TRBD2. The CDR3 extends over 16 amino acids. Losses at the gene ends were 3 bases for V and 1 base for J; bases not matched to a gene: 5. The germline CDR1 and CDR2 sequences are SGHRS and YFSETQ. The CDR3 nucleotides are TGCGCCAGCAGCTCGGGACTAGCGGCCTCCCAAGAGACCCAGTACTTC. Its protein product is CASSSGLAASQETQYF.

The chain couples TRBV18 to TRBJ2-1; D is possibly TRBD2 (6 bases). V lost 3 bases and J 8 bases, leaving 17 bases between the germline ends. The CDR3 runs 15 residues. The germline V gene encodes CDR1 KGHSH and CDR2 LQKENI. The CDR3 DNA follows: TGTGCCAGCTCACCTAATCGGGAGTCGAGGGATGAGCAGTTCTTC. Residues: CASSPNRESRDEQFF.

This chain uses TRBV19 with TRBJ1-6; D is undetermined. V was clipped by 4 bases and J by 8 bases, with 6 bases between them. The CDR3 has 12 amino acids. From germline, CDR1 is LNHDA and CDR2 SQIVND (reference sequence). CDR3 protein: CASSTRDSPLHF. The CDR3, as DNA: TGTGCCAGTAGTACCCGAGATTCACCCCTCCACTTT.

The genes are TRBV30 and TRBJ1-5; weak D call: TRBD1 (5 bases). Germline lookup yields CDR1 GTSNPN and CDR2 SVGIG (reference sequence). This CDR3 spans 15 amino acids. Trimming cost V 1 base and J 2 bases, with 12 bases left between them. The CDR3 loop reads CAWSGRGRGNQPQHF. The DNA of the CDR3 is TGTGCCTGGAGTGGTAGGGGTAGGGGCAATCAGCCCCAGCATTTT.

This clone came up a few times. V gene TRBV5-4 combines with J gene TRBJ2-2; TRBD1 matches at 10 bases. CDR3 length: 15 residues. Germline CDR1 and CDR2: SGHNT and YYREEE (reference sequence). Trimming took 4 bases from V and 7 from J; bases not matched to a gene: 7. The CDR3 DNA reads TGTGCCAGCAGCCCTCCGACAGGGGGCTTCGGGGAGCTGTTTTTT. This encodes CASSPPTGGFGELFF.

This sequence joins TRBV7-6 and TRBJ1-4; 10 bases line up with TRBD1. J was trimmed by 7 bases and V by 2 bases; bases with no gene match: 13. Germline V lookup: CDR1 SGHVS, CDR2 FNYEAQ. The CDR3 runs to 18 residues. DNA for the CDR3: TGTGCCAGCAGCTTATCGGGACAGGGGAGTGGAGGAGTTGAAAAACTGTTTTTT. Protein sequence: CASSLSGQGSGGVEKLFF.